This is a list of T cell receptor beta chains from one sample in a study of shared clonotypes between healthy human individuals. Using immunoSEQ multiplex PCR, the repertoire was profiled, and TCRdb retains in-frame clones only, with some absent. The repertoire consists of roughly 660,000 clones, with 90% occurring once and the leading ten covering 30% to 40%. What was sequenced was memory CD8+ T cells from PBMCs. The source is a young man in good health. Some clones in this sample may be carry-over from other donors' samples. Each CDR3 is given with its conserved first and last residue. The order of the fields is D gene, J gene, V gene, clone size, CDR3 DNA, CDR3 protein. A D gene is named only where the DNA matches it firmly. Not all rows give a size; the values are once, few, many and, for expanded clones, a class.

D gene: -; J gene: TRBJ1-5; V gene: TRBV4-1; clone size: once; CDR3 DNA: TGCGCCAGCAGCCAAGTGGGGGATGGCAATCAGCCCCAGCATTTT; CDR3 protein: CASSQVGDGNQPQHF
D gene: -; J gene: TRBJ2-7; V gene: TRBV28; clone size: -; CDR3 DNA: TGTGCCAGCAGTTTAGGGGCAGGCTCCTACGAGCAGTACTTC; CDR3 protein: CASSLGAGSYEQYF
D gene: -; J gene: TRBJ1-2; V gene: TRBV19; clone size: -; CDR3 DNA: TGTGCCAGTAGTATTTCTCGGGGTGCTAACTATGGCTACACCTTC; CDR3 protein: CASSISRGANYGYTF
D gene: TRBD2; J gene: TRBJ2-1; V gene: TRBV19; clone size: -; CDR3 DNA: TGTGCCAGTAGTATAACGGGACTAGCGGTTTACAATGAGCAGTTCTTC; CDR3 protein: CASSITGLAVYNEQFF
D gene: -; J gene: TRBJ2-3; V gene: TRBV4-1; clone size: -; CDR3 DNA: TGCGCCAGCAGCACGGGGGCGAGCACAGATACGCAGTATTTT; CDR3 protein: CASSTGASTDTQYF
D gene: TRBD2; J gene: TRBJ2-1; V gene: TRBV9; clone size: -; CDR3 DNA: TGTGCCAGCAGCGTGACTAGCGGGATTTACAATGAGCAGTTCTTC; CDR3 protein: CASSVTSGIYNEQFF
D gene: TRBD1; J gene: TRBJ2-1; V gene: TRBV5-1; clone size: once; CDR3 DNA: TGCGCCAGTTACAGGGGGGAAGGCTACAATGAGCAGTTCTTC; CDR3 protein: CASYRGEGYNEQFF
D gene: -; J gene: TRBJ2-7; V gene: TRBV19; clone size: -; CDR3 DNA: TGTGCCAGTAGTATGATAACAGGGACCAACTACGAGCAGTACTTC; CDR3 protein: CASSMITGTNYEQYF
D gene: TRBD2; J gene: TRBJ2-1; V gene: TRBV2; clone size: -; CDR3 DNA: TGTGCCAGCACCCAGCGGGAAAGCTCCTACAATGAGCAGTTCTTC; CDR3 protein: CASTQRESSYNEQFF
D gene: TRBD1; J gene: TRBJ1-5; V gene: TRBV30; clone size: -; CDR3 DNA: TGTGCCTGGAGTGCCGGGACAGGGTGGCATCAGCCCCAGCATTTT; CDR3 protein: CAWSAGTGWHQPQHF
D gene: TRBD2; J gene: TRBJ2-7; V gene: TRBV6-5; clone size: once; CDR3 DNA: TGTGCCAGCAGTTACGACCAGAGCGGGAGTACCTACGAGCAGTACTTC; CDR3 protein: CASSYDQSGSTYEQYF
D gene: -; J gene: TRBJ2-5; V gene: TRBV29-1; clone size: few; CDR3 DNA: TGCAGCGGTGGAAGGCCCGGAGAACGTCGGTACTTC; CDR3 protein: CSGGRPGERRYF
D gene: -; J gene: TRBJ2-7; V gene: TRBV6-1; clone size: -; CDR3 DNA: TGTGCCAGCCGAGGGGGGACTTCCAGCTCCTACGAGCAGTACTTC; CDR3 protein: CASRGGTSSSYEQYF
D gene: TRBD1; J gene: TRBJ2-1; V gene: TRBV11-2; clone size: -; CDR3 DNA: TGTGCCAGCAGCCCCCGGACAGGCCCAAATGAGCAGTTCTTC; CDR3 protein: CASSPRTGPNEQFF
D gene: TRBD2; J gene: TRBJ2-7; V gene: TRBV4-2; clone size: -; CDR3 DNA: TGTGCCAGCAGCCCGGGAGTGACTAGCGGGAGGTTCTACGAGCAGTACTTC; CDR3 protein: CASSPGVTSGRFYEQYF
D gene: -; J gene: TRBJ1-1; V gene: TRBV6-5; clone size: -; CDR3 DNA: TGTGCCAGCAGTTACCGGGAGGGGAACACTGAAGCTTTCTTT; CDR3 protein: CASSYREGNTEAFF
D gene: -; J gene: TRBJ2-7; V gene: TRBV6-5; clone size: -; CDR3 DNA: TGTGCCAGCAGTGCGGGCAGTACCTACGACGAGCAGTACTTC; CDR3 protein: CASSAGSTYDEQYF
D gene: -; J gene: TRBJ2-7; V gene: TRBV7-3; clone size: -; CDR3 DNA: TGTGCCAGCAGCCCCTCGGGGACGGGAACCTACGAGCAGTACTTC; CDR3 protein: CASSPSGTGTYEQYF
D gene: -; J gene: TRBJ2-7; V gene: TRBV5-1; clone size: -; CDR3 DNA: TGCGCCAGCAGCTTGGGTCGAGTCTACGAGCAGTACTTC; CDR3 protein: CASSLGRVYEQYF
D gene: -; J gene: TRBJ2-7; V gene: TRBV4-1; clone size: -; CDR3 DNA: TGCGCCAGCAGCGACAGTCCCTCCTACGAGCAGTACTTC; CDR3 protein: CASSDSPSYEQYF
D gene: -; J gene: TRBJ1-2; V gene: TRBV6-5; clone size: -; CDR3 DNA: TGTGCCAGCAGTTACTCCCAGGGGCTTGGCTACACCTTC; CDR3 protein: CASSYSQGLGYTF
D gene: -; J gene: TRBJ2-7; V gene: TRBV28; clone size: -; CDR3 DNA: TGTGCCAGCACGCGGTACGGGGACCCCTACGAGCAGTACTTC; CDR3 protein: CASTRYGDPYEQYF
D gene: TRBD1; J gene: TRBJ2-7; V gene: TRBV7-9; clone size: -; CDR3 DNA: TGTGCCAGCAGCTGGACAGGGAGAGAGCAGTACTTC; CDR3 protein: CASSWTGREQYF
D gene: TRBD1; J gene: TRBJ2-4; V gene: TRBV7-2; clone size: -; CDR3 DNA: TGTGCCAGCAGCTACGGGACAGACAAAAACATTCAGTACTTC; CDR3 protein: CASSYGTDKNIQYF
D gene: TRBD1; J gene: TRBJ2-1; V gene: TRBV10-3; clone size: many; CDR3 DNA: TGTGCCACGCAACCAGGGACAGGGGGGACCTACAATGAGCAGTTCTTC; CDR3 protein: CATQPGTGGTYNEQFF
D gene: TRBD1; J gene: TRBJ1-2; V gene: TRBV6-4; clone size: -; CDR3 DNA: TGTGCCAGCAGGGGACAGGGGGCGGCTGGCTACACCTTC; CDR3 protein: CASRGQGAAGYTF
D gene: -; J gene: TRBJ2-5; V gene: TRBV19; clone size: -; CDR3 DNA: TGTGCCAGTAGTATAGATGGCCGCCAACAAGAGACCCAGTACTTC; CDR3 protein: CASSIDGRQQETQYF
D gene: TRBD2; J gene: TRBJ2-7; V gene: TRBV2; clone size: -; CDR3 DNA: TGTGCCAGCAGTCCCTGGACGACTAGCGGGAGGGGGTACGAGCAGTACTTC; CDR3 protein: CASSPWTTSGRGYEQYF
D gene: -; J gene: TRBJ2-7; V gene: TRBV7-3; clone size: -; CDR3 DNA: TGTGCCAGCAGCCCCGCCCCTAGATGGTACGAGCAGTACTTC; CDR3 protein: CASSPAPRWYEQYF
D gene: TRBD1; J gene: TRBJ2-3; V gene: TRBV28; clone size: -; CDR3 DNA: TGTGCCAGCAGCCTCGGGACAGGGGGCGCAGATACGCAGTATTTT; CDR3 protein: CASSLGTGGADTQYF
D gene: -; J gene: TRBJ2-2; V gene: TRBV11-2; clone size: -; CDR3 DNA: TGTGCCAGCAGCTTAGGTCTGTCAGGGCCCCCCGGGGAGCTGTTTTTT; CDR3 protein: CASSLGLSGPPGELFF